This T cell receptor (beta chain) is drawn from a study of CD8 T cells in Susac syndrome. With random hexamers, 0.5 to 1 ug RNA was reverse transcribed. One entry per CDR3 protein results from TCRdb running MiXCR on the immunoSEQ multiplex PCR reads. The sample has 100,000 to 150,000 distinct CDR3 sequences, more than 90% seen once; the top ten hold roughly 0.12%. V was cut by 6 bases and J by 2 bases, with 17 bases left in between. This CDR3 has 15 amino acids. Germline-derived CDR1 and CDR2 are LGHDT and YNNKEL (reference sequence). From blood CD8+ and CD4+ T cells, the TCR beta chain was sequenced.

Sequenced sample: CD4+ T cells from PBMCs. This clonotype was obtained from a human donor in good health. The rearrangement uses TRBV3-1 and TRBJ2-7; D may be TRBD2 (6 bases). The CDR3 region is CASSTRDFLTYEQYF. The CDR3 nucleotides are TGTGCCAGCAGTACTAGGGACTTCTTAACCTACGAGCAGTACTTC.